One and the same sample provided the 26 T cell receptor beta chains below, sequenced in a study of blood T cell repertoires in COVID-19 (dated by TCRdb to the early 2020s). The library relied on the immunoSEQ multiplex PCR assay. TCRdb provides this immuneACCESS table in a form limited to in-frame rearrangements. Some clones are lacking; in checked studies, under half of them reflect an unresolved V gene, and why the rest are absent is not known. This sample lists 150,000 to 200,000 clones; 85% to 90% were detected once. The top ten clonotypes cover roughly 0.95% of the sample. The sequenced material came from peripheral blood. The receptors originated from a man between 18 and 29 years old with acute or convalescent COVID-19.

This clone was observed a handful of times. The CDR3 loop is CARTRDRGIERTF. The CDR3, as DNA: TGTGCCCGAACCCGGGACAGGGGAATTGAGAGGACCTTC. The chain recombines TRBV30 with TRBJ1-2; TRBD1 matches at 10 bases. Germline CDR1 is GTSNPN and CDR2 is SVGIG (reference sequence). V lost 8 bases to trimming and J lost 14 bases; unmatched junction nucleotides: 17. CDR3 size: 13 residues.

The chain recombines TRBV2 with TRBJ2-7; the D gene is possibly TRBD1 (5 bases). V lost 2 bases, J lost 1 base, and 12 bases lay in between. This CDR3 has 15 amino acids. From germline, CDR1 is SNHLY and CDR2 FYNNEI. The CDR3 region has the DNA TGTGCCAGCAGTGAAAGGGCAGGGTGGTCCTACGAGCAGTACTTC. As protein: CASSERAGWSYEQYF.

The V call is TRBV18, the J call TRBJ1-4, with D tentatively TRBD1 (6 bases). This CDR3 has 13 residues. Between the trimmed V and J ends, which lost 4 bases and 4 bases, there was a span of 7 bases. CDR1 and CDR2 from the germline V gene are KGHSH and LQKENI. CDR3 sequence: CASSRDNNEKLFF. The CDR3 bases are TGTGCCAGCTCACGGGACAATAATGAAAAACTGTTTTTT.

The V call is TRBV15, the J call TRBJ2-2; D ambiguous. Trimming pared 0 bases from V and 6 bases from J, leaving 8 bases between. CDR1 is LNHNV and CDR2 is YYDKDF in the germline V gene (reference sequence). This CDR3 spans 14 amino acids. The CDR3 reads CATSRDGPPGELFF. The CDR3 DNA reads as TGTGCCACCAGCAGAGATGGCCCCCCCGGGGAGCTGTTTTTT.

The gene calls are TRBV10-3 and TRBJ2-5, with 13 bases fitting TRBD2. Looked up from germline, CDR1 is ENHRY and CDR2 is SYGVKD. The CDR3 is 17 amino acids. V was clipped by 6 bases and J by 5 bases; unmatched bases: 12. Here the CDR3 DNA reads TGTGCCATCAGCCAGACTAGCGGGGGGCGGGCAGGCGAGACCCAGTACTTC. Amino acids: CAISQTSGGRAGETQYF.

V gene TRBV27 combines with J gene TRBJ1-1, with a weak D call TRBD1 (5 bases). Deletions cut 2 bases from V and 5 bases from J, with 12 bases between. Germline-derived CDR1 and CDR2 are MNHEY and SMNVEV (reference sequence). This CDR3 contains 14 residues. The CDR3 sequence is CASSLGGGRTEAFF. In nucleotides, the CDR3 is TGTGCCAGCAGTTTAGGCGGGGGTAGGACTGAAGCTTTCTTT.

The V and J genes are TRBV30 and TRBJ2-7, with a weak D call TRBD1 (5 bases). Germline loops: CDR1 GTSNPN, CDR2 SVGIG (reference sequence). Trimming left V 2 bases short and J 1 base short, with 9 bases between. The CDR3 runs to 13 residues. CDR3 loop: CAWSWAGSYEQYV. In DNA, the CDR3 is TGTGCCTGGAGTTGGGCAGGGTCCTACGAGCAGTACGTC.

This clone showed up just once. The chain is built from TRBV5-5 and TRBJ1-4; maybe TRBD1 (5 bases). With 4 bases removed from V and 3 bases from J, the gap between germline ends came to 16 bases. The CDR3 contains 16 residues. Looked up from germline, CDR1 is SGHKS and CDR2 is YYEKEE (reference sequence). CDR3 DNA: TGTGCCAGCAGCGTCAAGGGAGGGGCTGCTAATGAAAAACTGTTTTTT. It specifies CASSVKGGAANEKLFF. Complete variable domain (other parts from reference TRBV5-5 and TRBJ1-4): DAGVTQSPTHLIKTRGQQVTLRCSPISGHKSVSWYQQVLGQGPQFIFQYYEKEERGRGNFPDRFSARQFPNYSSELNVNALLLGDSALYLCASSVKGGAANEKLFFGSGTQLSVL.

J is TRBJ2-2 and V is TRBV6-5, with no clear D. Germline V gives CDR1 MNHEY, CDR2 SVGAGI. The ends were cut back, 6 bases at V and 0 bases at J, with 8 bases in the middle. This CDR3 comprises 14 residues. The CDR3 region has the DNA TGTGCCAGCAGGAGGCCAGCGAACACCGGGGAGCTGTTTTTT. The encoded protein is CASRRPANTGELFF.

The J gene is TRBJ2-7, the V gene TRBV5-1, with D possibly TRBD2 on 6 matching bases. This CDR3 is 15 amino acids long. V shed 1 base and J shed 6 bases, with 17 bases lying between them. Germline values: CDR1 SGHRS, CDR2 YFSETQ. The CDR3 DNA reads TGCGCCAGCAGCTTGCTGGGGGGAGCTGAATTCGAGCAGTACTTC. Its translation is CASSLLGGAEFEQYF.

The V call is TRBV3-1 (or the pseudogene TRBV3-2), the J call TRBJ2-5; 9 nucleotides agree with TRBD2. The CDR3 extends over 17 amino acids. V lost 6 bases to trimming and J lost 1 base; unmatched junction nucleotides: 12. CDR1 is LGHDT, CDR2 YNNKEL, per germline (reference sequence). The CDR3 loop is CASRPGWASGTQETQYF. CDR3 in DNA: TGTGCCAGCAGACCCGGTTGGGCTAGCGGGACCCAAGAGACCCAGTACTTC.

This clone showed up just a few times. The chain has TRBV5-1 and TRBJ2-1, with TRBD2 matching 9 bases. J was trimmed by 5 bases and V by 3 bases; bases with no gene match: 6. Germline CDR1 is SGHRS and CDR2 is YFSETQ. CDR3 length: 15 amino acids. In DNA form, the CDR3 reads TGCGCCAGCAGCTCAGCGGGGGGAACAAACAATGAGCAGTTCTTC. This codes for CASSSAGGTNNEQFF. Variable domain in full (rest from reference TRBV5-1 and TRBJ2-1): KAGVTQTPRYLIKTRGQQVTLSCSPISGHRSVSWYQQTPGQGLQFLFEYFSETQRNKGNFPGRFSGRQFSNSRSEMNVSTLELGDSALYLCASSSAGGTNNEQFFGPGTRLTVL.

J is TRBJ2-2 and V is TRBV18; 11 bases match TRBD1. Trimming at V came to 5 bases and at J to 7 bases, leaving 9 bases not matched to a gene. CDR1 KGHSH and CDR2 LQKENI come from the germline V gene. This CDR3 region has 16 residues. CDR3 amino acids: CASSTRTGGEDGELFF. CDR3 nucleotide sequence: TGTGCCAGCTCAACAAGGACAGGGGGCGAGGACGGGGAGCTGTTTTTT.

The chain recombines TRBV20-1 with TRBJ1-2; 10 bases match TRBD1. The CDR3 contains 14 residues. Germline values: CDR1 DFQATT, CDR2 SNEGSKA (reference sequence). V trimming: 3 bases; J trimming: 10 bases; junction bases outside the gene matches: 11. In nucleotides, the CDR3 is TGCAGTGCTAGTTTTTCCGGACAGGGGGGATTCTACACCTTC. This sequence encodes CSASFSGQGGFYTF.

The chain joins TRBV14 to TRBJ2-1; D might be TRBD1 (6 bases). Germline lookup yields CDR1 SGHDN and CDR2 FVKESK. V was cut by 1 base and J by 5 bases, with 12 bases left in between. CDR3 length: 15 residues. The CDR3 here is CASSQVQGRDNEQFF. The CDR3 DNA is TGTGCCAGCAGCCAAGTACAGGGTCGTGACAATGAGCAGTTCTTC.

This clone was picked up a small number of times. V gene TRBV19 combines with J gene TRBJ1-6; no clear D. Trimming took 6 bases from V and 9 from J, leaving 18 bases between them. Germline V gives CDR1 LNHDA, CDR2 SQIVND (reference sequence). The CDR3 sequence is 15 residues long. In DNA, the CDR3 is TGTGCCAGTAGGCGGACCGCCCGGGAGGCTTCACCCCTCCACTTT. Translating gives CASRRTAREASPLHF.

This clone appeared once. The chain is built from TRBV10-3 and TRBJ1-1, with a weak D call TRBD1 (6 bases). Per germline, CDR1 ENHRY and CDR2 SYGVKD. V lost 6 bases to trimming and J lost 3 bases, with 20 bases between them. CDR3 size: 16 residues. DNA for the CDR3: TGTGCCATCAGGGAAACGGGACAAGGGAGGGACACTGAAGCTTTCTTT. It specifies CAIRETGQGRDTEAFF.

This clone has only one observation. This rearrangement joins TRBV19 to TRBJ1-2; no clear D. From germline, CDR1 is LNHDA and CDR2 SQIVND (reference sequence). There are 14 residues in the CDR3. Trimming stripped 6 bases from V and 0 bases from J, with 11 bases between. The CDR3 DNA reads TGTGCCAGTAGATCCCGGGAAGCTAACTATGGCTACACCTTC. The encoded protein is CASRSREANYGYTF.

The CDR3 coding sequence is TGCGCCAGCAGTGAGTCGACGGGGCAAGAGACCCAGTACTTC. This gives the protein CASSESTGQETQYF. The J gene is TRBJ2-5, the V gene TRBV10-1; a possible D gene is TRBD2 (5 bases). This CDR3 comprises 14 residues. V lost 0 bases and J 2 bases, leaving 7 bases between the germline ends. The V gene's germline CDR1 is WNHNN and CDR2 SYGVQD (reference sequence).

The V and J genes are TRBV29-1 and TRBJ2-2; D gene uncertain. The CDR3 is 12 amino acids. Germline lookup yields CDR1 SQVTM and CDR2 ANQGSEA. V was trimmed by 4 bases and J by 4 bases, leaving 7 bases between them. CDR3 in amino acids: CSVVSSTGELFF. CDR3 DNA sequence: TGCAGCGTTGTCTCGTCCACCGGGGAGCTGTTTTTT.

The J gene is TRBJ2-1, the V gene TRBV14, with 7 bases lining up with TRBD1. Unmatched junction bases numbered 5, after V lost 3 bases and J lost 3 bases. CDR1 and CDR2 from the germline V gene are SGHDN and FVKESK. The CDR3 has 15 residues. The CDR3 region is CASSHGQVNYNEQFF. In DNA form, the CDR3 reads TGTGCCAGCAGCCACGGACAGGTCAACTACAATGAGCAGTTCTTC.

This clone was seen only once. V is TRBV6-5 and J is TRBJ1-1; D is unresolved. This CDR3 has 14 amino acids. The V gene's germline CDR1 is MNHEY and CDR2 SVGAGI. Between the trimmed V and J ends, which lost 8 bases and 8 bases, there was a span of 21 bases. CDR3 residues: CASPGLDPDVEAFF. CDR3 coding DNA: TGTGCCAGCCCTGGGCTCGACCCCGATGTAGAAGCTTTCTTT.

This rearrangement joins TRBV4-1 to TRBJ1-3, with 9 bases that match TRBD1. In germline, CDR1 is MGHRA, CDR2 YSYEKL. The CDR3 covers 15 residues. J was trimmed by 5 bases and V by 4 bases; bases with no gene match: 6. CDR3 sequence (DNA): TGCGCCAGCAGCCCGCTAGGACAGGGGAGAAACACCATATATTTT. It specifies CASSPLGQGRNTIYF.

The chain carries TRBV4-1 and TRBJ2-7; 11 bases align to TRBD2. Germline CDR1 MGHRA, CDR2 YSYEKL. This CDR3 comprises 15 residues. J lost 2 bases, V lost 1 base, and 1 base had no gene match. The CDR3, as DNA: TGCGCCAGCAGCCAAGTTAGCGGGGGGGCCTACGAGCAGTACTTC. As protein: CASSQVSGGAYEQYF.

The chain recombines TRBV11-2 with TRBJ2-4; D ambiguous. The CDR3 spans 12 residues. Germline CDR1 reads SGHAT; CDR2 reads FQNNGV. The V end lost 0 bases, the J end lost 6 bases, and 3 bases lay between the germline ends. The CDR3 nucleotides read TGTGCCAGCAGCTTAGACAGAAACATTCAGTACTTC. It encodes CASSLDRNIQYF.

The rearrangement joins TRBV3-1 (or the pseudogene TRBV3-2) to TRBJ2-1, with 7 bases matching TRBD2. CDR3 length: 13 amino acids. V shed 3 bases and J 12 bases; nucleotides not matched to a gene: 8. The V gene's germline CDR1 is LGHDT and CDR2 YNNKEL (reference sequence). The CDR3 DNA sequence: TGTGCCAGCAGCCACTACAACGGGGAGGGGCAGTTCTTC. This codes for CASSHYNGEGQFF.